A single sample gave rise to the 27 T cell receptor beta chains below, sequenced in a study of graft-versus-host responses after intestinal transplantation. Antigen specificity for these receptors is unknown. Repertoires were generated with immunoSEQ multiplex PCR, while TCRdb's copy carries only in-frame clones and drops some. This table holds around 90,000 clones, roughly 92% found once. Source: unstimulated CD4+ T cells sorted from spleen or lymph node cells, taken before intestinal transplant. The receptors come from a human donor who received an intestinal transplant.

The chain recombines TRBV6-5 with TRBJ1-1; D perhaps matches TRBD1 (6 bases). The CDR3 has 13 residues. The ends were cut back, 5 bases at V and 12 bases at J, with 19 bases in the middle. The germline gives CDR1 MNHEY, CDR2 SVGAGI. The CDR3 DNA is TGTGCCAGCAGTGACCTCGACAGGATGAAACCTTTCTTT. This gives the protein CASSDLDRMKPFF.

V is TRBV29-1 and J is TRBJ1-2; TRBD1 agrees at 7 bases. Losses at the gene ends were 4 bases for V and 6 bases for J; bases not matched to a gene: 8. Germline CDR1 and CDR2: SQVTM and ANQGSEA. This CDR3 spans 13 amino acids. This CDR3 is CSVGTGVFDGYTF. CDR3 bases: TGCAGCGTTGGTACAGGGGTGTTCGATGGCTACACCTTC.

The rearrangement joins TRBV27 to TRBJ1-5, with TRBD1 identical over 10 bases. The CDR3 spans 14 residues. Germline V lookup: CDR1 MNHEY, CDR2 SMNVEV (reference sequence). Trimming cost V 5 bases and J 9 bases; bases outside gene matches: 7. CDR3 bases: TGTGCCAGCAGTCCGACAGGGGGCGCGAGGCCCCAGCATTTT. Amino acids: CASSPTGGARPQHF.

The chain has TRBV5-5 and TRBJ2-7; D is possibly TRBD2 (6 bases). The germline V and J ends were trimmed by 1 base and 5 bases, with 10 bases remaining between them. The CDR3 loop spans 13 amino acids. The germline V gene encodes CDR1 SGHKS and CDR2 YYEKEE (reference sequence). CDR3 sequence: CASSLWAGNEQYF. The CDR3 DNA reads TGTGCCAGCAGCTTGTGGGCGGGGAACGAGCAGTACTTC.

The rearrangement uses TRBV19 and TRBJ1-1; 10 nucleotides align to TRBD1. This CDR3 spans 15 amino acids. CDR1 LNHDA and CDR2 SQIVND come from the germline V gene (reference sequence). Trimming took 4 bases from V and 1 from J; bases not matched to a gene: 3. DNA for the CDR3: TGTGCCAGTAGTAAAAGGGACAGGGGGAACACTGAAGCTTTCTTT. Amino acids: CASSKRDRGNTEAFF. Full variable domain (outside the CDR3, taken from reference TRBV19 and TRBJ1-1): DGGITQSPKYLFRKEGQNVTLSCEQNLNHDAMYWYRQDPGQGLRLIYYSQIVNDFQKGDIAEGYSVSREKKESFPLTVTSAQKNPTAFYLCASSKRDRGNTEAFFGQGTRLTVV.

The chain has TRBV10-3 and TRBJ2-3; 8 bases are shared with TRBD1. This CDR3 has 17 amino acids. With V trimmed by 0 bases and J by 5 bases, 10 bases remained unmatched. Per germline, CDR1 ENHRY and CDR2 SYGVKD. CDR3 in amino acids: CAISESGRTGTGDTQYF. CDR3 coding DNA: TGTGCCATCAGTGAGTCAGGAAGGACAGGGACGGGAGATACGCAGTATTTT.

The CDR3 protein is CASSYRVGRYTF. The CDR3 bases are TGTGCCAGCAGTTATAGGGTCGGGCGATACACCTTC. This chain uses TRBV6-5 with TRBJ1-2; D is unclear. Germline values: CDR1 MNHEY, CDR2 SVGAGI. Deletions cut 3 bases from V and 11 bases from J, with 13 bases between. This CDR3 has 12 amino acids.

This chain connects TRBV5-1 to TRBJ2-5, with 7 bases lining up with TRBD1. Trimming removed 4 bases from V and 2 bases from J; junction bases left unmatched: 8. CDR3 length equals 15 residues. CDR1 and CDR2 (germline): SGHRS, YFSETQ. CDR3 protein: CASSTPQGVQETQYF. The CDR3 DNA reads as TGCGCCAGCAGCACACCTCAGGGGGTGCAAGAGACCCAGTACTTC.

The chain combines TRBV11-3 with TRBJ2-7, with D perhaps TRBD1 (6 bases). The CDR3 has 15 amino acids. Germline loops: CDR1 SGHNT, CDR2 YENEEA. V lost 3 bases, J lost 3 bases, and 15 bases lay in between. This CDR3 is CASSFSVGTNYEQYF. The CDR3 DNA is TGTGCCAGCAGCTTTAGTGTCGGGACAAACTACGAGCAGTACTTC.

The V call is TRBV4-2, the J call TRBJ1-2; tentatively, D is TRBD1 (6 bases). In germline, CDR1 is LGHNA, CDR2 YNFKEQ. This CDR3 contains 18 residues. V was pared by 0 bases and J by 0 bases, with 17 bases between. CDR3 in DNA: TGTGCCAGCAGCCAAGAGAGACAGCGAAGGGACACTAACTATGGCTACACCTTC. Translating it yields CASSQERQRRDTNYGYTF.

V and J are TRBV7-9 and TRBJ2-7, with D tentatively TRBD1 (6 bases). Germline loops: CDR1 SEHNR, CDR2 FQNEAQ (reference sequence). CDR3 length: 15 amino acids. The V gene lost 4 bases and the J gene lost 0 bases, with 13 bases spanning the gap. CDR3 in amino acids: CASSSRTVGSYEQYF. CDR3 nucleotide sequence: TGTGCCAGCAGCTCCCGGACAGTAGGCTCCTACGAGCAGTACTTC.

The chain recombines TRBV30 with TRBJ1-5; possibly TRBD1 for D (5 bases). CDR3 length equals 17 residues. Looked up from germline, CDR1 is GTSNPN and CDR2 is SVGIG (reference sequence). Deletions cut 1 base from V and 0 bases from J, with 16 bases between. In DNA form, the CDR3 reads TGTGCCTGGAGTGGTCGGGTAAGGGGATATAGCAATCAGCCCCAGCATTTT. Translating gives CAWSGRVRGYSNQPQHF.

This rearrangement joins TRBV19 to TRBJ2-3, with TRBD2 matching 7 bases. Germline-derived CDR1 and CDR2 are LNHDA and SQIVND (reference sequence). V was clipped by 3 bases and J by 2 bases; unmatched bases: 5. This CDR3 is 15 amino acids long. The CDR3 DNA sequence: TGTGCCAGTAGTATCGCTAGCGGATACACAGATACGCAGTATTTT. Protein sequence: CASSIASGYTDTQYF.

The chain uses TRBV28 and TRBJ2-3, with TRBD1 as a possible D gene (6 bases). CDR1 is MDHEN and CDR2 is SYDVKM in the germline V gene. Trimming removed 7 bases from V and 6 bases from J, with 14 bases in between. The CDR3 has 13 residues. CDR3 sequence (DNA): TGTGCCAGCACCTTTGGGGGCGCGGATACGCAGTATTTT. Translation gives CASTFGGADTQYF.

A single count supports this clone. The chain couples TRBV19 to TRBJ2-3, with TRBD2 matching 13 bases. Germline trimming cut 6 bases from V and 4 bases from J; bases unmatched to any gene: 13. From germline, CDR1 is LNHDA and CDR2 SQIVND (reference sequence). This CDR3 contains 18 residues. This chain's CDR3 is CASSLPTGLAGEADTQYF. Written as DNA, the CDR3 is TGTGCCAGTAGCCTCCCGACTGGACTAGCGGGAGAGGCAGATACGCAGTATTTT.

The chain uses TRBV4-1 and TRBJ1-5, with TRBD1 identical over 7 bases. The CDR3 loop spans 14 amino acids. CDR1 and CDR2 from the germline V gene are MGHRA and YSYEKL. Trimming at V came to 0 bases and at J to 7 bases, leaving 3 bases not matched to a gene. The CDR3 sequence is CASSQETGRQPQHF. The CDR3 nucleotides read TGCGCCAGCAGCCAAGAGACAGGGCGACAGCCCCAGCATTTT.

This clone was observed once. The V call is TRBV5-1, the J call TRBJ2-5, with D maybe TRBD2 (6 bases). The J call may be in error: the DNA end matches TRBJ2-7 better. CDR1 and CDR2 (germline): SGHRS, YFSETQ. CDR3 length: 14 amino acids. The CDR3 DNA follows: TGCGCCAGCAGCTTGGGCGGGAAGACCTACGAGCAGTACTTC. Residues: CASSLGGKTYEQYF.

The chain recombines TRBV5-1 with TRBJ1-2; tentatively, D is TRBD1 (5 bases). CDR1 SGHRS and CDR2 YFSETQ come from the germline V gene. V was pared by 2 bases and J by 4 bases, with 12 bases between. The CDR3 is 14 residues long. CDR3 amino acids: CASSLNQGGYGYTF. The CDR3 bases are TGCGCCAGCAGCTTAAACCAGGGTGGCTATGGCTACACCTTC.

The gene calls are TRBV7-9 and TRBJ1-1; no definite D call. The CDR3 consists of 13 residues. CDR1 and CDR2 (germline): SEHNR, FQNEAQ (reference sequence). Trimming cost V 4 bases and J 1 base, with 7 bases left between them. CDR3 region: CASSSTPNTEAFF. CDR3 nucleotide sequence: TGTGCCAGCAGCTCTACACCGAACACTGAAGCTTTCTTT.

This sequence joins TRBV28 and TRBJ1-1; no definite D call. The germline CDR1 and CDR2 sequences are MDHEN and SYDVKM. The CDR3 is 13 amino acids. Deletions cut 4 bases from V and 8 bases from J, with 14 bases between. The CDR3 sequence: CASSYFRMREAFF. The CDR3 DNA is TGTGCCAGCAGTTACTTCAGGATGCGGGAAGCTTTCTTT.

Points on this clone: A read error may produce the germline difference seen at one junction end. V is TRBV6-1 and J is TRBJ2-7; TRBD2 is a possible D gene (5 bases). This CDR3 has 13 amino acids. Germline CDR1 MNHNS, CDR2 SASEGT. CDR3 coding DNA: TGTGCCAGCAGACCAACCCGGACTGGTCTTTTCGACTTC. Its translation: CASRPTRTGLFDF.

V gene TRBV30 combines with J gene TRBJ2-1, with no clear D. This CDR3 contains 14 residues. Germline V CDR1 and CDR2: GTSNPN, SVGIG (reference sequence). Deletions cut 5 bases from V and 8 bases from J, with 19 bases between. This CDR3 reads CAWARRLAEDEQFF. As DNA, the CDR3 is TGTGCCTGGGCGCGTCGGTTAGCAGAGGATGAGCAGTTCTTC.

The sample holds one count of this clone. The junction differs from germline at one of its ends, possibly a read error. The rearrangement uses TRBV10-3 and TRBJ2-7; 10 nucleotides agree with TRBD2. In germline, CDR1 is ENHRY, CDR2 SYGVKD. The CDR3 is 16 amino acids. In DNA form, the CDR3 reads TGTGCCATCAGTGAGTTTAGCGGGAGGATCTCCGACGAGCAGTACTTC. Protein: CAISEFSGRISDEQYF.

V gene TRBV28 combines with J gene TRBJ2-3; TRBD2 matches 15 bases. The germline CDR1 and CDR2 sequences are MDHEN and SYDVKM. This CDR3 spans 17 amino acids. With 5 bases clipped from V and 1 base from J, the junction kept 4 bases outside the gene matches. The CDR3 bases are TGTGCCAGCAGTGGGACTAGCGGGAGGTTTGGCACAGATACGCAGTATTTT. Translating gives CASSGTSGRFGTDTQYF.

The sample holds one count of this clone. The junction differs from germline at one of its ends, possibly a read error. The same CDR3 also results from other DNA sequences found in this sample. The rearrangement uses TRBV27 and TRBJ1-1; 7 bases fit TRBD1. CDR3 length equals 16 residues. Germline loops: CDR1 MNHEY, CDR2 SMNVEV (reference sequence). CDR3 protein: CASSLLGSAGGTEAFF. Here the CDR3 DNA reads TGTGCCAGCAGTTTATTAGGTTCGGCAGGGGGGACTGAGGCTTTCTTT.

The chain uses TRBV19 and TRBJ2-7; D remains unclear. Germline V gene data show CDR1 as LNHDA and CDR2 as SQIVND (reference sequence). CDR3 length equals 13 residues. V gave up 3 bases and J gave up 3 bases, with 9 bases separating them. The CDR3 region has the DNA TGTGCCAGTAGTATCAAGGGAAACTACGAGCAGTACTTC. Translating gives CASSIKGNYEQYF.

The CDR3, as DNA: TGTGCCAGCTCCCGCGCGGGGGCGAGCGAGCAGTACTTC. Protein sequence: CASSRAGASEQYF. The chain links TRBV18 to TRBJ2-7, with a weak D call TRBD2 (7 bases). Germline CDR1 is KGHSH and CDR2 is LQKENI. Trimming took 6 bases from V and 6 from J, leaving 15 bases between them. The CDR3 spans 13 residues.